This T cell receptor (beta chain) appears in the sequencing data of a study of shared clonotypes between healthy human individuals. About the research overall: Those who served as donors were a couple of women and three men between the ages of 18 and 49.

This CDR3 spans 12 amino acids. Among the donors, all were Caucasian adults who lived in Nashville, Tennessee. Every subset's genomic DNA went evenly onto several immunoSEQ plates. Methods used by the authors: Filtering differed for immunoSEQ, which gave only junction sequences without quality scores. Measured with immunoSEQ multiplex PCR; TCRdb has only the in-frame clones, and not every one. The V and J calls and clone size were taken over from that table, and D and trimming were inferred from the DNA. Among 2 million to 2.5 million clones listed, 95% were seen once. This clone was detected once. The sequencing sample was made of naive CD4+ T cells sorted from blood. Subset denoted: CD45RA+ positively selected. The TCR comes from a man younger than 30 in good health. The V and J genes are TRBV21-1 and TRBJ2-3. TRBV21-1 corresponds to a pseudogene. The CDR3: CASSLKGRTQYF. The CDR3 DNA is TGTGCCAGCAGCCTGAAAGGACGCACGCAGTATTTT.